Presented here are 13 T cell receptor beta chains from one specimen sequenced in a study of regulatory T cells in long-lasting Graves disease. Construction of the TCR beta libraries employed iRepertoire HTBI primers in conjunction with Arm-PCR of CDR3 regions. TCRdb analysed the multiplex PCR reads with MiXCR anew, one entry per CDR3 protein. Here the sample spans about 310,000 distinct CDR3 sequences, over 15% being singletons. Regarding time point: newly diagnosed GD, antithyroid drugs for less than 3 months. Construction of the TCR library relied on RNA isolated from PBMCs. This sample comprised peripheral blood mononuclear cells (PBMCs), obtained at new diagnosis, from a patient treated with antithyroid drugs. The origin of the receptors is a female donor with Graves disease.

The gene calls are TRBV7-9 and TRBJ2-7; D may be TRBD2 (5 bases). Trimming cost V 5 bases and J 0 bases, with 14 bases left between them. The CDR3 has 15 amino acids. The V gene's germline CDR1 is SEHNR and CDR2 FQNEAQ (reference sequence). The CDR3 loop is CASSPGNFLSYEQYF. Written as DNA, the CDR3 is TGTGCCAGCAGCCCGGGGAACTTTCTCTCCTACGAGCAGTACTTC.

The chain has TRBV29-1 and TRBJ2-1; D unclear. There are 13 residues in the CDR3. V lost 4 bases to trimming and J lost 5 bases, with 12 bases between them. Germline values: CDR1 SQVTM, CDR2 ANQGSEA. The CDR3 sequence: CSVVLPINNEQFF. As DNA, the CDR3 is TGCAGCGTTGTCCTCCCCATTAACAATGAGCAGTTCTTC.

In nucleotides, the CDR3 is TGCGCCAGCAGCTTGGGCGCGCGGGCCGAAGACTACGAGCAGTACTTC. Its translation: CASSLGARAEDYEQYF. The gene calls are TRBV5-1 and TRBJ2-7, with D possibly TRBD2 on 5 matching bases. The CDR3 is made up of 16 amino acids. V dropped 0 bases and J dropped 3 bases, with 16 bases sitting between them. Germline lookup yields CDR1 SGHRS and CDR2 YFSETQ.

This clonotype was detected ten times or more. The chain recombines TRBV20-1 with TRBJ2-1; 7 bases agree with TRBD2. The CDR3 sequence is 16 residues long. Germline V lookup: CDR1 DFQATT, CDR2 SNEGSKA (reference sequence). Trimming removed 5 bases from V and 2 bases from J; junction bases left unmatched: 12. CDR3 in amino acids: CSARPRLAGTYNEQFF. CDR3 DNA sequence: TGCAGTGCTCGCCCCCGACTAGCAGGGACCTACAATGAGCAGTTCTTC.

The table lists this clonotype with many counts. The genes are TRBV7-8 and TRBJ2-1, with TRBD1 matching over 7 bases. The CDR3 length is 15 residues. V was clipped by 5 bases and J by 4 bases; unmatched bases: 8. Per the germline V gene, CDR1 is SGHVS and CDR2 is FQNEAQ. CDR3 in amino acids: CASSGGQLRYNEQFF. CDR3 DNA sequence: TGTGCCAGCAGCGGGGGACAGCTTAGATACAATGAGCAGTTCTTC.

This clonotype was seen ten or more times. V gene TRBV24-1 combines with J gene TRBJ2-5; D is perhaps TRBD2 (6 bases). V was trimmed by 7 bases and J by 3 bases, leaving 17 bases between them. Germline V gene lookup returns CDR1 KGHDR and CDR2 SFDVKD. The CDR3 is made up of 15 amino acids. The CDR3 DNA follows: TGTGCCACCAGCGGGGGAGTAAACCCAAAAGAGACCCAGTACTTC. This sequence encodes CATSGGVNPKETQYF.

The chain carries TRBV19 and TRBJ2-1; the match to TRBD2 covers 11 bases. Losses at the gene ends were 3 bases for V and 8 bases for J; bases not matched to a gene: 12. CDR1 is LNHDA and CDR2 is SQIVND in the germline V gene (reference sequence). The CDR3 covers 17 residues. The DNA of the CDR3 is TGTGCCAGTAGTATGTTGGGACTAGCGGTTTCCATGCATGAGCAGTTCTTC. This codes for CASSMLGLAVSMHEQFF.

Many counts were recorded for this clonotype. The gene calls are TRBV19 and TRBJ2-5, with no clear D. This CDR3 is built from 16 residues. Trimming stripped 6 bases from V and 3 bases from J, with 20 bases between. The germline CDR1 and CDR2 sequences are LNHDA and SQIVND (reference sequence). The CDR3: CASSSPAGLTEETQYF. CDR3 bases: TGTGCCAGTAGCTCCCCCGCAGGATTGACCGAAGAGACCCAGTACTTC.

CDR3 DNA sequence: TGTGCCAGTAGTATATCTCCTTTTCAGGGAGGCAATCAGCCCCAGCATTTT. Its translation is CASSISPFQGGNQPQHF. The gene calls are TRBV19 and TRBJ1-5, with a tentative D call TRBD1 (5 bases). Trimming took 2 bases from V and 2 from J, leaving 16 bases between them. CDR3 length: 17 amino acids. The germline CDR1 and CDR2 sequences are LNHDA and SQIVND (reference sequence).

This clonotype was seen at least ten times. As DNA, the CDR3 is TGTGCCAGCAGCCAAGTGGGGGCCGGGACTAGGTCTGAGCAGTACTTC. Amino acids: CASSQVGAGTRSEQYF. The chain uses TRBV3-1 and TRBJ2-7, with 8 bases matching TRBD2. CDR1 and CDR2 from the germline V gene are LGHDT and YNNKEL (reference sequence). The CDR3 length is 16 residues. V was clipped by 1 base and J by 7 bases; unmatched bases: 12.

Note on this clonotype: A far more abundant clone sits one base away, making this likely a read error. The rearrangement uses TRBV6-1 and TRBJ2-1; 12 nucleotides match TRBD2. Germline V gene data show CDR1 as MNHNS and CDR2 as SASEGT. The CDR3 is 16 residues long. V trimming: 3 bases; J trimming: 6 bases; junction bases outside the gene matches: 6. The CDR3, as DNA: TGTGCCAGCAGTGAGCTAGCGGGAGGGAACTTCAATGAGCAGTTCTTC. Translating it yields CASSELAGGNFNEQFF.

This clonotype was detected many times. The CDR3 sequence: CASSPGTGITDTQYF. The CDR3 DNA reads as TGCGCCAGCAGCCCCGGGACAGGGATCACAGATACGCAGTATTTT. This sequence joins TRBV5-1 and TRBJ2-3; 9 positions match TRBD1. The germline gives CDR1 SGHRS, CDR2 YFSETQ. V shed 4 bases and J 2 bases; nucleotides not matched to a gene: 5. CDR3 length equals 15 residues.

The J gene is TRBJ2-3, the V gene TRBV12-3 or TRBV12-4, with 7 bases lining up with TRBD1. This CDR3 is 17 amino acids long. V shed 2 bases and J 4 bases; nucleotides not matched to a gene: 12. The CDR3 reads CASSLRGTDRVPDTQYF. CDR3 DNA sequence: TGTGCCAGCAGTTTAAGGGGGACCGACAGGGTACCAGATACGCAGTATTTT.